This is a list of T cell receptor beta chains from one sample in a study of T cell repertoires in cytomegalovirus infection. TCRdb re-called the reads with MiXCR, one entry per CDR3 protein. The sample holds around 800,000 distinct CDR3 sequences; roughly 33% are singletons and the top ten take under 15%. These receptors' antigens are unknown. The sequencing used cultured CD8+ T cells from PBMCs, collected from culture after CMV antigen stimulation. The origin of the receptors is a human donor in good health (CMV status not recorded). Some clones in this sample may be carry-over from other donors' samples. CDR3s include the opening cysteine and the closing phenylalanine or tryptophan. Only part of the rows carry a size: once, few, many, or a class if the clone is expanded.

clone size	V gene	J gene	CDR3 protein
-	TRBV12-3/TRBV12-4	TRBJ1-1	CASSLKLVTEAFF
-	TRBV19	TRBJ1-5	CASRWDSSFNQPQHF
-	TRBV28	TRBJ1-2	CASTTDLGVRGVLYGYTF
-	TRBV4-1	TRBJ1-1	CASSQRTTEAFF
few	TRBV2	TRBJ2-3	CASRWTSGGAGLDTQYF
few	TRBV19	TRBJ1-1	CASSPRVGGRPEAFF
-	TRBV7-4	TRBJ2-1	CASTDGNNEQFF
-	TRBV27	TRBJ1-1	CASSLESTGERAFF
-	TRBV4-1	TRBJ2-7	CASSQNPAGGEQYF
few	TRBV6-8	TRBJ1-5	CASSTNGNQPQHF
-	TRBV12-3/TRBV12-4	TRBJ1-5	CASSFLLGQGGSQPQHF
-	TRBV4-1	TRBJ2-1	CASSQDLRTLYNEQFF
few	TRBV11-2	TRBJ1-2	CASRNGQTWGYTF
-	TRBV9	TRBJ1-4	CASSVGDRANEKLFF
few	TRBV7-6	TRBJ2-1	CASSWGLAGVSYNEQFF
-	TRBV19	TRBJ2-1	CASSISAGGSEQFF
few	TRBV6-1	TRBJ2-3	CASSETGNSLMTDTQYF
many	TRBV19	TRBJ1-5	CASTATGDPDQPQHF
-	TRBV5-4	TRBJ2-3	CASSLVFRGGPSDTQYF
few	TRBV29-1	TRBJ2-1	CSVEGKYNEQFF
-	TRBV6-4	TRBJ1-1	CASRLTGKGTEAFF
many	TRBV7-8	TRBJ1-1	CASNRPRDPLLGGTEAFF
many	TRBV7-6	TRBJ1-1	CASSLARGWPEAFF
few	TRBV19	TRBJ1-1	CASSPSAENTEAFF
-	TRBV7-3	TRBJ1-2	CASSQPGIRGYTF
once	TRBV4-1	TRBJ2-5	CASSQPGQGSQETQYF
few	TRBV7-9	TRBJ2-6	CASSPPTGGTRAGANVLTF
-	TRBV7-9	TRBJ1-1	CASSFGGLGANTEAFF
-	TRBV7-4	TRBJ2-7	CASSLAGEPQQYEQYF
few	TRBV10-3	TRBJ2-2	CAISELRSGESGELFF
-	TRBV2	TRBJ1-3	CASGSNRGRNGNTIYF
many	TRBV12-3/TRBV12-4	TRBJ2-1	CASTEERGGAYNEQFF
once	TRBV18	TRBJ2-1	CASSPRVPGRNEQFF
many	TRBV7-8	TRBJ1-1	CASSDTLGMNTEAFF
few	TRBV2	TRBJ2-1	CASSLTKAHEQFF
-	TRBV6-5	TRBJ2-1	CAAATGEDNEQFF
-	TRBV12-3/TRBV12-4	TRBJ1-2	CASSPLGRGLNYGYTF
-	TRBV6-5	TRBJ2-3	CANSPGTDTQYF
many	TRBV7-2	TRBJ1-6	CASSLGDYNSPLHF
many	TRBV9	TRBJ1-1	CASSEGPWNTEAFF
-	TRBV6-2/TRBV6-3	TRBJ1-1	CASRPTSRADTEAFF
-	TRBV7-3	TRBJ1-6	CASSTGQANSPLHF
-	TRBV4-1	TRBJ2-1	CASSQELPGPYNEQFF
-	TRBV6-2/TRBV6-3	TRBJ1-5	CATRGVSQPQHF
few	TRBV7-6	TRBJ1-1	CASSQTSVGTEAFF
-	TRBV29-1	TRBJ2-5	CSVDQDRKETQYF
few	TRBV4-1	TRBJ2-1	CASSQESGLAGPYYNEQFF